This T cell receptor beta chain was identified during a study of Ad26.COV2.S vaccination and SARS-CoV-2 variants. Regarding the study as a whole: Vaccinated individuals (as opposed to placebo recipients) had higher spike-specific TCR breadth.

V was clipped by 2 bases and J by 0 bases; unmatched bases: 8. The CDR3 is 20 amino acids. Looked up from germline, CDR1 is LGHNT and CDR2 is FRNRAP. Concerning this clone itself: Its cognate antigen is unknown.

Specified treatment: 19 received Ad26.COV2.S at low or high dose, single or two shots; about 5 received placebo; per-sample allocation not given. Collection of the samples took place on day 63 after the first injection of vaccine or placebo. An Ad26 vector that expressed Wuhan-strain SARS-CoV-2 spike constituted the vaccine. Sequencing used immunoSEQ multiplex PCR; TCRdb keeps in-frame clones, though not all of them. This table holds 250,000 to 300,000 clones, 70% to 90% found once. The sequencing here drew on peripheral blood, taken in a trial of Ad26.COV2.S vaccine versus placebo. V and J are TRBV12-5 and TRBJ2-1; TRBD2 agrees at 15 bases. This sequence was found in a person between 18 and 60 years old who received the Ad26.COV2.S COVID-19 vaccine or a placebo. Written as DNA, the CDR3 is TGTGCTAGTGGTTTGAGGACTAGCGGGAGGGCAACGAGCTCCTACAATGAGCAGTTCTTC. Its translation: CASGLRTSGRATSSYNEQFF.